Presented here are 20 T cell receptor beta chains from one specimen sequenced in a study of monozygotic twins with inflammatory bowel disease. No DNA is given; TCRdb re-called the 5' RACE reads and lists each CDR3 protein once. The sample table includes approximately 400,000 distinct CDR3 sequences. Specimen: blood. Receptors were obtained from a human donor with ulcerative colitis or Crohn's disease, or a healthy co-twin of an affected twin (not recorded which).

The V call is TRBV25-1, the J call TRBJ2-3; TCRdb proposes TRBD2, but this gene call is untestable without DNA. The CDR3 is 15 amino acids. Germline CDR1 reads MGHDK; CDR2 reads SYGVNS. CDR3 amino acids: CASSDVSGRADTQYF. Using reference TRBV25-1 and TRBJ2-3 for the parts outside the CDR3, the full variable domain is EADIYQTPRYLVIGTGKKITLECSQTMGHDKMYWYQQDPGMELHLIHYSYGVNSTEKGDLSSESTVSRIRTEHFPLTLESARPSHTSQYLCASSDVSGRADTQYFGPGTRLTVL.

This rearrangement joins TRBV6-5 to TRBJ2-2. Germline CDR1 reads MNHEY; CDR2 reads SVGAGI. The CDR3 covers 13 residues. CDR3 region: CASRSSNSGELFF.

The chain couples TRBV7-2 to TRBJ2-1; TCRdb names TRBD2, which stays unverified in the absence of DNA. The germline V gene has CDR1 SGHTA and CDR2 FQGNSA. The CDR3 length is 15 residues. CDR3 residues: CASSYSSGPWDEQFF.

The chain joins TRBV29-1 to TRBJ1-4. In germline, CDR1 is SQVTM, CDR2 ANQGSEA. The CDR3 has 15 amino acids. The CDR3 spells CSVGADLATNEKLFF.

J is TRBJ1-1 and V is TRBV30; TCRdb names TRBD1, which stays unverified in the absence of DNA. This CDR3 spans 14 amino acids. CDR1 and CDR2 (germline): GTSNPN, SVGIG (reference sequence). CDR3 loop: CAWSAGTANTEAFF.

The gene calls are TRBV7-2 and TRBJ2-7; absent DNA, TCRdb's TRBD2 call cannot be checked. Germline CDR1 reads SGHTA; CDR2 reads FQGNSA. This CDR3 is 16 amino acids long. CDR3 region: CASSFYIAGGSYEQYF. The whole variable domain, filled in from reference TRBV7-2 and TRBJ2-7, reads GAGVSQSPSNKVTEKGKDVELRCDPISGHTALYWYRQSLGQGLEFLIYFQGNSAPDKSGLPSDRFSAERTGGSVSTLTIQRTQQEDSAVYLCASSFYIAGGSYEQYFGPGTRLTVT.

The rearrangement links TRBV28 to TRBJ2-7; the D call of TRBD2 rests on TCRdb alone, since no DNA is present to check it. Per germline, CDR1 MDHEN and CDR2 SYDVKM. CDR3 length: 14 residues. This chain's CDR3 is CASSFGVADYEQYF.

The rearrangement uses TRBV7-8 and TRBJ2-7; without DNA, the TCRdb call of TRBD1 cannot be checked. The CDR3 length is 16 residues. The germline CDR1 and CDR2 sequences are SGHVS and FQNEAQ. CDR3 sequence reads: CASTPLRGAMVYEQYF.

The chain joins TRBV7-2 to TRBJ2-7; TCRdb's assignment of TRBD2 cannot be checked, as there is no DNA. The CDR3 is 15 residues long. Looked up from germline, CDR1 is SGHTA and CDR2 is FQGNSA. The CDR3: CASSSPTSGRNEQYF.

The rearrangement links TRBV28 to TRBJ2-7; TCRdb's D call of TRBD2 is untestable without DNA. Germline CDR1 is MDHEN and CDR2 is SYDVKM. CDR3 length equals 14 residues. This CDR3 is CASSFQVAGYEQYF.

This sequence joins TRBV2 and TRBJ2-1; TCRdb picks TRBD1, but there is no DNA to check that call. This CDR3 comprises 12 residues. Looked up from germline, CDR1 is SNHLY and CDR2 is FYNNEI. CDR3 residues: CATLAPLNEQFF.

The chain's CDR3 is CASSRLAGGHLSSYEQYF. The J gene is TRBJ2-7, the V gene TRBV3-1; the D call from TCRdb, TRBD2, cannot be confirmed without DNA. The CDR3 consists of 18 residues. Germline V gives CDR1 LGHDT, CDR2 YNNKEL (reference sequence).

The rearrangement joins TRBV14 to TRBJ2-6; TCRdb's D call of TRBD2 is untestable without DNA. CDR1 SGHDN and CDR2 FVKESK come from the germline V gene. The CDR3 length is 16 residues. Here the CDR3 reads CASSRIAGSGANVLTF.

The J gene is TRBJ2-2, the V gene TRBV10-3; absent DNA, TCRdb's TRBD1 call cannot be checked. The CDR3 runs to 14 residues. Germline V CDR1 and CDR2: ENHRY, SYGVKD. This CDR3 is CAIRTDTGSGELFF.

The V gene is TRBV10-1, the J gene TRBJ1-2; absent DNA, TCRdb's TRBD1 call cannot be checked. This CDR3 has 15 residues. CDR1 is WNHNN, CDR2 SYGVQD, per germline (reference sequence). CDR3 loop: CASRAPPDKNYGYTF.

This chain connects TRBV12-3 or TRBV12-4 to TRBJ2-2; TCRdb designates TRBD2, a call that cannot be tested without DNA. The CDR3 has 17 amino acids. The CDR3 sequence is CASRKPLGASGTGELFF.

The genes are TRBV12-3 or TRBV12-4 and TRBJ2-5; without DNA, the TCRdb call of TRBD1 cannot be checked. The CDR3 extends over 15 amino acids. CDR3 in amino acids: CASSPGQGARETQYF.

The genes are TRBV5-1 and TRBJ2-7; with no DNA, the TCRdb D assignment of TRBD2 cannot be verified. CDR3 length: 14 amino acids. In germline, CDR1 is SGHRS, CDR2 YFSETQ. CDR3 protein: CASSLERHLYEQYF.

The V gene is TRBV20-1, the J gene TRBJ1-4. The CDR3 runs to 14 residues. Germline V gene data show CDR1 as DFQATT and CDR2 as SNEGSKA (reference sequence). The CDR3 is CSAIGQGYGEKLFF.

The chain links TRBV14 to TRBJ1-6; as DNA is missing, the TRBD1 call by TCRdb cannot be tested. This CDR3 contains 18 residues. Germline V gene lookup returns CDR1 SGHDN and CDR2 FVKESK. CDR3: CASSQDRGQGTRNSPLHF.